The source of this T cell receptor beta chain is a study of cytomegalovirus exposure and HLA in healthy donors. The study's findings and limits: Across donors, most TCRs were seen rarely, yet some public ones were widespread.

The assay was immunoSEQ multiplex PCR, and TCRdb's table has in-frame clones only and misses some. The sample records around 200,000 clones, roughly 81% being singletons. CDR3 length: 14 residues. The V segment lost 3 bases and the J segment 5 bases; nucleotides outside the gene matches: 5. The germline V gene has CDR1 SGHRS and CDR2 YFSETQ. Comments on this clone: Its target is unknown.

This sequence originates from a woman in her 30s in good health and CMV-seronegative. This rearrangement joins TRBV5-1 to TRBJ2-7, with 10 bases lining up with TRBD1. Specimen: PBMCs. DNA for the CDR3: TGCGCCAGCAGCTCCGGACAGGGGGAACACGAGCAGTACTTC. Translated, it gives CASSSGQGEHEQYF. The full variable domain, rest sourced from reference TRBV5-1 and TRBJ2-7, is KAGVTQTPRYLIKTRGQQVTLSCSPISGHRSVSWYQQTPGQGLQFLFEYFSETQRNKGNFPGRFSGRQFSNSRSEMNVSTLELGDSALYLCASSSGQGEHEQYFGPGTRLTVT.